These T cell receptor beta chains were read from a single sample in a study of type 1 regulatory T cells. These receptors' antigens are unknown. From the reads, TCRdb called clonotypes with MiXCR, one entry per CDR3 protein. The table includes 20,000 to 30,000 distinct CDR3 sequences, around 77% detected once. The sequenced sample consisted of cultured T cells, either the whole culture or a sorted T cell fraction (not recorded which). The receptors here all came from a human donor in good health. Each CDR3 is given with its conserved first and last residue. A D gene is named only where the DNA matches it firmly. Not all rows give a size; the values are once, few, many and, for expanded clones, a class.

DNA: TGTGCCACCGGGGACCGAAACTACGAGCAGTACTTC; CDR3: CATGDRNYEQYF; D: -; size: -; J: TRBJ2-7; V: TRBV12-3/TRBV12-4
DNA: TGCAGCGTCCTGAACACTGAAGCTTTCTTT; CDR3: CSVLNTEAFF; D: -; size: large; J: TRBJ1-1; V: TRBV29-1
DNA: TGTGCCAGCAGTCCGTGGACAGGACGGTCCGGTGGCTACACCTTC; CDR3: CASSPWTGRSGGYTF; D: TRBD1; size: few; J: TRBJ1-2; V: TRBV2
DNA: TGTGCCAGCAGTTTAGCGCTCAGCTTCAATCAGCCCCAGCATTTT; CDR3: CASSLALSFNQPQHF; D: -; size: -; J: TRBJ1-5; V: TRBV12-3/TRBV12-4
DNA: TGTGCCAGCAGCTTAGTTGGGCGCCTTTCGCCCCTCCACTTT; CDR3: CASSLVGRLSPLHF; D: -; size: -; J: TRBJ1-6; V: TRBV11-1
DNA: TGTGCCAGCAGGGGGGGACAGGGAAGCGTTACGCAGTATTTT; CDR3: CASRGGQGSVTQYF; D: TRBD1; size: -; J: TRBJ2-3; V: TRBV2
DNA: TGTGCCAGTACTAGCGGGGGGAGCACCGGGGAGCTGTTTTTT; CDR3: CASTSGGSTGELFF; D: TRBD2; size: -; J: TRBJ2-2; V: TRBV19
DNA: TGTGCCAGCAGTTACCCTGGGACACATAACGCCTATGGCTACACCTTC; CDR3: CASSYPGTHNAYGYTF; D: -; size: few; J: TRBJ1-2; V: TRBV6-2/TRBV6-3
DNA: TGTGCCAGCAGCGCCGGGAGTAGCCAGTCCGGGGAGCTGTTTTTT; CDR3: CASSAGSSQSGELFF; D: -; size: -; J: TRBJ2-2; V: TRBV7-2
DNA: TGTGCCAGCAGCCAAGGCCCCGACAGGAATTCCAATCAGCCCCAGCATTTT; CDR3: CASSQGPDRNSNQPQHF; D: -; size: -; J: TRBJ1-5; V: TRBV14
DNA: TGCAGTGCTAGAGAGACAGGGTACAGCTCACCCCTCCACTTT; CDR3: CSARETGYSSPLHF; D: TRBD1; size: -; J: TRBJ1-6; V: TRBV20-1
DNA: TGCGCCAGCAGCTCGTCCGGGCCCTACACCGGGGAGCTGTTTTTT; CDR3: CASSSSGPYTGELFF; D: -; size: -; J: TRBJ2-2; V: TRBV5-1
DNA: TGCAGTGCTAGAAGCCCGAAAGATGCCCTAGCGGGGCGATTCTCCTACAATGAGCAGTTCTTC; CDR3: CSARSPKDALAGRFSYNEQFF; D: TRBD2; size: -; J: TRBJ2-1; V: TRBV20-1
DNA: TGCAGCGTTGAAGATCGGGCAGGGCACAATGAGCAGTTCTTC; CDR3: CSVEDRAGHNEQFF; D: -; size: -; J: TRBJ2-1; V: TRBV29-1
DNA: TGTGCCAGCAGCCAAAAGTCGCAGGGGGCAGTGGGAACCCAGTACTTC; CDR3: CASSQKSQGAVGTQYF; D: TRBD1; size: few; J: TRBJ2-5; V: TRBV4-2
DNA: TGTGCCAGCAGCTCCGGGACAGGAAGGGAGACCCAGTACTTC; CDR3: CASSSGTGRETQYF; D: TRBD1; size: -; J: TRBJ2-5; V: TRBV3-1
DNA: TGCAGCGTTGGGAGACGGGGGGCCAACGTCCTGACTTTC; CDR3: CSVGRRGANVLTF; D: -; size: few; J: TRBJ2-6; V: TRBV29-1
DNA: TGTGCCAGCAGGAGGCTCTCTAGCTACGGCAATGAGCAGTTCTTC; CDR3: CASRRLSSYGNEQFF; D: -; size: medium-sized; J: TRBJ2-1; V: TRBV6-1
DNA: TGCGCCAGCAGCTTGCTAGGAACCGGGGAGCTGTTTTTT; CDR3: CASSLLGTGELFF; D: -; size: few; J: TRBJ2-2; V: TRBV5-1
DNA: TGTGCCAGCAGGCCCCGGCTAGTCACAGATACGCAGTATTTT; CDR3: CASRPRLVTDTQYF; D: -; size: -; J: TRBJ2-3; V: TRBV3-1
DNA: TGTGCCAGCTCACCAAATGCCCGCGACTCCTGCGAGCAGTACTTC; CDR3: CASSPNARDSCEQYF; D: -; size: -; J: TRBJ2-7; V: TRBV18
DNA: TGTGCCAGCAGCCTTAGGGACGGTACCTATGGCTACACCTTC; CDR3: CASSLRDGTYGYTF; D: -; size: -; J: TRBJ1-2; V: TRBV3-1
DNA: TGTGCCAGCAGCTTATATACACAACAATTAGTGGGCCCGAACACTGAAGCTTTCTTT; CDR3: CASSLYTQQLVGPNTEAFF; D: -; size: -; J: TRBJ1-1; V: TRBV7-2
DNA: TGTGCCAGCAGTTCCACAGGGGGGATCACAGATACGCAGTATTTT; CDR3: CASSSTGGITDTQYF; D: TRBD1; size: -; J: TRBJ2-3; V: TRBV6-1
DNA: TGTGCCATCAGTGAGTCGACAGCGTTGACCTATGAGCAGTACTTC; CDR3: CAISESTALTYEQYF; D: -; size: few; J: TRBJ2-7; V: TRBV10-3
DNA: TGTGCCAGCAGTGGTGAGGGGAATCCGAGAGGAAACACCATATATTTT; CDR3: CASSGEGNPRGNTIYF; D: -; size: few; J: TRBJ1-3; V: TRBV25-1
DNA: TGCAGCGTGGATAGTACCCGTGATGGCTACACCTTC; CDR3: CSVDSTRDGYTF; D: -; size: -; J: TRBJ1-2; V: TRBV29-1
DNA: TGTGCCAGTAGTATCTATGACAGGAACACTGAAGCTTTCTTT; CDR3: CASSIYDRNTEAFF; D: -; size: -; J: TRBJ1-1; V: TRBV19
DNA: TGCAGTGCCACAGGAGGGGCAACTAATGAAAAACTGTTTTTT; CDR3: CSATGGATNEKLFF; D: -; size: -; J: TRBJ1-4; V: TRBV20-1
DNA: TGTGCCAGCAGCGGGACAGGGAAAAACTATGGCTACACCTTC; CDR3: CASSGTGKNYGYTF; D: TRBD1; size: -; J: TRBJ1-2; V: TRBV2
DNA: TGTGCCAGCAACGGGGGGGGTAACACCGGGGAGCTGTTTTTT; CDR3: CASNGGGNTGELFF; D: TRBD2; size: once; J: TRBJ2-2; V: TRBV7-6
DNA: TGTGCCAGCTCACCACCGAGACAGGGGGTCAACGAGCAGTACTTC; CDR3: CASSPPRQGVNEQYF; D: TRBD1; size: -; J: TRBJ2-7; V: TRBV18
DNA: TGTGCCAGCAGCAGGTCTGAAGCTTTCTTT; CDR3: CASSRSEAFF; D: -; size: -; J: TRBJ1-1; V: TRBV6-1
DNA: TGTGCCAGCAGTTACTCGGGATCTGCCGGAAACACCATATATTTT; CDR3: CASSYSGSAGNTIYF; D: -; size: -; J: TRBJ1-3; V: TRBV6-2/TRBV6-3
DNA: TGTGCCAGCAAACTGGGCAGGGGGATCGCCGGGGAGCTGTTTTTT; CDR3: CASKLGRGIAGELFF; D: TRBD1; size: -; J: TRBJ2-2; V: TRBV4-2
DNA: TGTGCCAGCCGGTTTGAGGACAGCCGCTATGGCTACACCTTC; CDR3: CASRFEDSRYGYTF; D: -; size: -; J: TRBJ1-2; V: TRBV6-2/TRBV6-3
DNA: TGTGCCAGCAGCAGGAACACCGGGGAGCTGTTTTTT; CDR3: CASSRNTGELFF; D: -; size: -; J: TRBJ2-2; V: TRBV27
DNA: TGTGCCAGCGGTTGGCGACAGGGGACTAAGCACTTC; CDR3: CASGWRQGTKHF; D: -; size: once; J: TRBJ2-7; V: TRBV6-1
DNA: TGTGCCATCAGTGAGAACAGGGGGTTGAACACTGAAGCTTTCTTT; CDR3: CAISENRGLNTEAFF; D: TRBD1; size: -; J: TRBJ1-1; V: TRBV10-3
DNA: TGTGCCAGCAGAAATACAGGGCAAGAGACCCAGTACTTC; CDR3: CASRNTGQETQYF; D: -; size: few; J: TRBJ2-5; V: TRBV12-3/TRBV12-4
DNA: TGCGCCAGCAGCTGGACGCCGGGACCCCAGTCTGGTGAGCAGTTCTTC; CDR3: CASSWTPGPQSGEQFF; D: -; size: -; J: TRBJ2-1; V: TRBV5-1
DNA: TGTGCCAGCAGCCCAGCGGGCGCCCCCTCTGGGGCCAACGTCCTGACTTTC; CDR3: CASSPAGAPSGANVLTF; D: -; size: -; J: TRBJ2-6; V: TRBV7-3
DNA: TGCAGTGCGCCCCTTGCCGACCATCACACTGAAGCTTTCTTT; CDR3: CSAPLADHHTEAFF; D: -; size: -; J: TRBJ1-1; V: TRBV20-1
DNA: TGCGCCAGCAGCTTGGAAGGACTCCCGGGACAGGGGCGGAATGAGCAGTTCTTC; CDR3: CASSLEGLPGQGRNEQFF; D: TRBD1; size: few; J: TRBJ2-1; V: TRBV5-1
DNA: TGTGCCAGCAGCCCGAGGGAGGGTAATCAGCCCCAGCATTTT; CDR3: CASSPREGNQPQHF; D: -; size: -; J: TRBJ1-5; V: TRBV7-8
DNA: TGTGCCAGCAAGAGAGACGGGACAGGGGAGGGCTACACCTTC; CDR3: CASKRDGTGEGYTF; D: TRBD1; size: -; J: TRBJ1-2; V: TRBV27
DNA: TGCGCCAGCAGTATCCCCCCCAGCTACGAGCAGTACTTC; CDR3: CASSIPPSYEQYF; D: -; size: -; J: TRBJ2-7; V: TRBV5-1
DNA: TGTGCCAGCAGCCACGACCAAAACTATGGCTACACCTTC; CDR3: CASSHDQNYGYTF; D: -; size: few; J: TRBJ1-2; V: TRBV7-2
DNA: TGTGCCAGCAGCGTAGCCGGGACAATGAACACTGAAGCTTTCTTT; CDR3: CASSVAGTMNTEAFF; D: -; size: -; J: TRBJ1-1; V: TRBV9
DNA: TGTGCCAGCAGTCCCCGAGAAAACACTGAAGCTTTCTTT; CDR3: CASSPRENTEAFF; D: -; size: -; J: TRBJ1-1; V: TRBV27
DNA: TGTGCCAGCAGTCTTAACAGGGGGTACGAGCAGTACTTC; CDR3: CASSLNRGYEQYF; D: TRBD1; size: -; J: TRBJ2-7; V: TRBV27
DNA: TGTGCCAGCAGTTCGATTGTAACAGTCCAGAGCTCCTACGAGCAGTACTTC; CDR3: CASSSIVTVQSSYEQYF; D: -; size: -; J: TRBJ2-7; V: TRBV27
DNA: TGTGCCAGCAGCACGCGACAGGGGGCTGGCAAGAACACTGAAGCTTTCTTT; CDR3: CASSTRQGAGKNTEAFF; D: TRBD1; size: -; J: TRBJ1-1; V: TRBV3-1
DNA: TGTGCCAGCAGTTTAATGGAGGGTAATTCACCCCTCCACTTT; CDR3: CASSLMEGNSPLHF; D: -; size: -; J: TRBJ1-6; V: TRBV27
DNA: TGTGCCAGCAGCTTAGACCGGGATCGGGGCTACACCTTC; CDR3: CASSLDRDRGYTF; D: -; size: once; J: TRBJ1-2; V: TRBV7-2